The rows below give T cell receptor beta chains drawn from one sample of a study of CD8+ T cells in alopecia areata. Data came from immunoSEQ multiplex PCR; TCRdb stores just in-frame clones and leaves some out. The sample yields fewer than 90,000 clones, roughly 51% seen once. Sequencing used NKG2D-high CD8+ T cells sorted from blood. The receptors here all came from a human donor with alopecia areata. CDR3s include the opening cysteine and the closing phenylalanine or tryptophan. D genes are given only for firm matches. Clone size is given for some rows only: seen once, a few or many times, or a class if the clone is expanded.

d_gene: NA
abundance: NA
j_gene: TRBJ2-3
v_gene: TRBV4-1
CDR3nt: TGCGCCAGCAGCCAAGAGCGCGATACGCAGTATTTT
CDR3aa: CASSQERDTQYF

d_gene: NA
abundance: NA
j_gene: TRBJ2-3
v_gene: TRBV5-6
CDR3nt: TGTGCCAGCAGCTTGGGGACAGCAGATACGCAGTATTTT
CDR3aa: CASSLGTADTQYF

d_gene: NA
abundance: NA
j_gene: TRBJ2-7
v_gene: TRBV29-1
CDR3nt: TGCAGCGTTGTGTCGGACTACTACGAGCAGTACTTC
CDR3aa: CSVVSDYYEQYF

d_gene: NA
abundance: NA
j_gene: TRBJ1-5
v_gene: TRBV27
CDR3nt: TGTGCCAGCAGTTCGACCAGTCGGCTTCAGCCCCAGCATTTT
CDR3aa: CASSSTSRLQPQHF

d_gene: NA
abundance: NA
j_gene: TRBJ2-7
v_gene: TRBV27
CDR3nt: TGTGCCAGCAGTCCGCGAGGGAACTACGAGCAGTACTTC
CDR3aa: CASSPRGNYEQYF

d_gene: NA
abundance: few
j_gene: TRBJ2-1
v_gene: TRBV29-1
CDR3nt: TGCAGCGTTGAAGGCCCAAGGGATGAGCAGTTCTTC
CDR3aa: CSVEGPRDEQFF

d_gene: TRBD1
abundance: NA
j_gene: TRBJ2-7
v_gene: TRBV9
CDR3nt: TGTGCCAGCAGTCCCCAGGGGGATTACGAGCAGTACTTC
CDR3aa: CASSPQGDYEQYF

d_gene: NA
abundance: NA
j_gene: TRBJ1-1
v_gene: TRBV5-1
CDR3nt: TGCGCCAGCAGCGTGAACAGGGAGACGGTCACTGAAGCTTTCTTT
CDR3aa: CASSVNRETVTEAFF

d_gene: TRBD2
abundance: NA
j_gene: TRBJ2-2
v_gene: TRBV28
CDR3nt: TGTGCCAGCACCGGGACTAGTGACACCGGGGAGCTGTTTTTT
CDR3aa: CASTGTSDTGELFF

d_gene: NA
abundance: few
j_gene: TRBJ1-1
v_gene: TRBV4-3
CDR3nt: TGCGCCAGCAGCCAATGGATGGCTATGAACACTGAAGCTTTCTTT
CDR3aa: CASSQWMAMNTEAFF

d_gene: NA
abundance: few
j_gene: TRBJ1-6
v_gene: TRBV7-9
CDR3nt: TGTGCCAGCAGCTTGAACGTTCTCTCACCCCTCCACTTT
CDR3aa: CASSLNVLSPLHF

d_gene: TRBD1
abundance: NA
j_gene: TRBJ2-3
v_gene: TRBV9
CDR3nt: TGTGCCAGCAGCTCAAGCGGCCTGGGACAGACAACAGATACGCAGTATTTT
CDR3aa: CASSSSGLGQTTDTQYF

d_gene: TRBD2
abundance: NA
j_gene: TRBJ2-3
v_gene: TRBV13
CDR3nt: TGTGCCAGCAGAGGACTAGGGAAGACGGGAGATACGCAGTATTTT
CDR3aa: CASRGLGKTGDTQYF

d_gene: NA
abundance: NA
j_gene: TRBJ2-7
v_gene: TRBV11-2
CDR3nt: TGTGCCAGCAGCCTGGCTGGAGGGGGCTTCTACGAGCAGTACTTC
CDR3aa: CASSLAGGGFYEQYF

d_gene: NA
abundance: NA
j_gene: TRBJ2-7
v_gene: TRBV9
CDR3nt: TGTGCCAGCAGCGTAGGAGGGTTTCCCTACGAGCAGTACTTC
CDR3aa: CASSVGGFPYEQYF

d_gene: NA
abundance: NA
j_gene: TRBJ1-5
v_gene: TRBV21-1
CDR3nt: TGTGCCAGCGTCTTACAGGGGGCGTTGGGCAATCAGCCCCAGCATTTT
CDR3aa: CASVLQGALGNQPQHF

d_gene: NA
abundance: NA
j_gene: TRBJ2-5
v_gene: TRBV27
CDR3nt: TGTGCCACCGCAGCCGGAGGGCAGGAGACCCAGTACTTC
CDR3aa: CATAAGGQETQYF

d_gene: NA
abundance: once
j_gene: TRBJ2-1
v_gene: TRBV5-6
CDR3nt: TGTGCCAGCAGCCCCATGGGTCTTACAGGCACGAATGAGCAGTTCTTC
CDR3aa: CASSPMGLTGTNEQFF

d_gene: TRBD2
abundance: few
j_gene: TRBJ2-7
v_gene: TRBV28
CDR3nt: TGTGCCAGCAGTTTAGCAGCGGGAGTCCCCTACGAGCAGTACTTC
CDR3aa: CASSLAAGVPYEQYF

d_gene: NA
abundance: NA
j_gene: TRBJ1-2
v_gene: TRBV4-1
CDR3nt: TGCGCCAGCAGCCCGATCCAACAGGGAAACTATGGCTACACCTTC
CDR3aa: CASSPIQQGNYGYTF

d_gene: TRBD2
abundance: NA
j_gene: TRBJ2-3
v_gene: TRBV27
CDR3nt: TGTGCCAGCAGTTTTGGAGCGGGGGCCACAGATACGCAGTATTTT
CDR3aa: CASSFGAGATDTQYF

d_gene: TRBD1
abundance: NA
j_gene: TRBJ2-7
v_gene: TRBV30
CDR3nt: TGTGCCTGGAGTCCTCCGGGACAGGGTTGGTACGAGCAGTACTTC
CDR3aa: CAWSPPGQGWYEQYF

d_gene: NA
abundance: NA
j_gene: TRBJ2-7
v_gene: TRBV6-1
CDR3nt: TGTGCCAGCAGTGGCTACGAGCAGTACTTC
CDR3aa: CASSGYEQYF

d_gene: NA
abundance: few
j_gene: TRBJ2-3
v_gene: TRBV9
CDR3nt: TGTGCCAGCAGCGTAGTTCCGGGATTTTTCACAGATACGCAGTATTTT
CDR3aa: CASSVVPGFFTDTQYF

d_gene: TRBD1
abundance: NA
j_gene: TRBJ1-5
v_gene: TRBV29-1
CDR3nt: TGCAGCGTTGGAGACAGGGGAAGAGGCCAGCCCCAGCATTTT
CDR3aa: CSVGDRGRGQPQHF

d_gene: NA
abundance: few
j_gene: TRBJ2-7
v_gene: TRBV29-1
CDR3nt: TGCAGCGTTGAGGATCGGGGCGAGGCCTTTTACGAGCAGTACTTC
CDR3aa: CSVEDRGEAFYEQYF

d_gene: NA
abundance: few
j_gene: TRBJ2-1
v_gene: TRBV29-1
CDR3nt: TGCAGCGTTGAAAGGCTGGTGACAGACTATCACCTCTTC
CDR3aa: CSVERLVTDYHLF

d_gene: TRBD1
abundance: NA
j_gene: TRBJ1-2
v_gene: TRBV29-1
CDR3nt: TGCAGCGTCCCAGGGACAGGGAGATATGGCTACACCTTC
CDR3aa: CSVPGTGRYGYTF

d_gene: TRBD2
abundance: NA
j_gene: TRBJ2-3
v_gene: TRBV11-2
CDR3nt: TGTGCCAGCAGCGCCAGCGGGACCACAGATACGCAGTATTTT
CDR3aa: CASSASGTTDTQYF

d_gene: NA
abundance: NA
j_gene: TRBJ1-1
v_gene: TRBV29-1
CDR3nt: TGCAGCGTTACCGGGACTGAAGCTTTCTTT
CDR3aa: CSVTGTEAFF

d_gene: NA
abundance: NA
j_gene: TRBJ2-5
v_gene: TRBV27
CDR3nt: TGTGCCAGCGGCACCCCCGGGGAGACCCAGTACTTC
CDR3aa: CASGTPGETQYF

d_gene: NA
abundance: once
j_gene: TRBJ2-4
v_gene: TRBV28
CDR3nt: TGTGCCAGCAGTTTAAGGGAGGCCCACCTTGCCCACATTCAGTACTTC
CDR3aa: CASSLREAHLAHIQYF

d_gene: NA
abundance: NA
j_gene: TRBJ2-2
v_gene: TRBV23-1
CDR3nt: TGCGCCAGAGCGCGGCACAAATCGAACACCGGGGAGCTGTTTTTT
CDR3aa: CARARHKSNTGELFF

d_gene: TRBD1
abundance: NA
j_gene: TRBJ2-7
v_gene: TRBV4-1
CDR3nt: TGCGCCAGCAGCCGAGGACAGGACGAGCAGTACTTC
CDR3aa: CASSRGQDEQYF

d_gene: TRBD1
abundance: NA
j_gene: TRBJ1-1
v_gene: TRBV6-5
CDR3nt: TGTGCCAGCAGTTACCCGGGGTCGGGGACAGCCGAAGCTTTCTTT
CDR3aa: CASSYPGSGTAEAFF

d_gene: NA
abundance: once
j_gene: TRBJ2-7
v_gene: TRBV5-1
CDR3nt: TGCGCCAGCAGCTTAGGTGGCCCCTACGAGCAGTACTTC
CDR3aa: CASSLGGPYEQYF

d_gene: TRBD2
abundance: few
j_gene: TRBJ2-3
v_gene: TRBV5-6
CDR3nt: TGTGCCAGCAGCTTCCCGACTAGCGGGGTGGAAGATACGCAGTATTTT
CDR3aa: CASSFPTSGVEDTQYF

d_gene: TRBD1
abundance: NA
j_gene: TRBJ2-7
v_gene: TRBV9
CDR3nt: TGTGCCAGCAGCCCGACAGGGTTTAGTTCCTACGAGCAGTACTTC
CDR3aa: CASSPTGFSSYEQYF

d_gene: NA
abundance: NA
j_gene: TRBJ2-7
v_gene: TRBV30
CDR3nt: TGTGCCTGGAGTGTAGGGCAGGGGTTCGAGCAGTACTTC
CDR3aa: CAWSVGQGFEQYF

d_gene: NA
abundance: NA
j_gene: TRBJ2-7
v_gene: TRBV11-2
CDR3nt: TGTGCCAGCAGCTTAACAGGGCTCGAGCAGTACTTC
CDR3aa: CASSLTGLEQYF

d_gene: NA
abundance: NA
j_gene: TRBJ2-5
v_gene: TRBV4-1
CDR3nt: TGCGCCAGCAGCTTTACTCCGGGAAGCCAAGAGACCCAGTACTTC
CDR3aa: CASSFTPGSQETQYF

d_gene: NA
abundance: few
j_gene: TRBJ1-1
v_gene: TRBV27
CDR3nt: TGTGCCAGCAGTTATAACATGAACACTGAAGCTTTCTTT
CDR3aa: CASSYNMNTEAFF

d_gene: NA
abundance: NA
j_gene: TRBJ1-5
v_gene: TRBV25-1
CDR3nt: TGTGCCAGCAGTCTAGGGGATCAGCCCCAGCATTTT
CDR3aa: CASSLGDQPQHF

d_gene: TRBD2
abundance: NA
j_gene: TRBJ2-5
v_gene: TRBV7-9
CDR3nt: TGTGCCAGCAGCTTAGTGTCTAGCGGGAGTTGGGAGACCCAGTACTTC
CDR3aa: CASSLVSSGSWETQYF

d_gene: NA
abundance: few
j_gene: TRBJ1-1
v_gene: TRBV19
CDR3nt: TGTGCCAGTAGTTTCGAGGCGGGCACTGAAGCTTTCTTT
CDR3aa: CASSFEAGTEAFF

d_gene: NA
abundance: NA
j_gene: TRBJ2-2
v_gene: TRBV29-1
CDR3nt: TGCAGCGTCACTTGGATAACCGGGCCCACCCCCGAGAACACCGGGGAGCTGTTTTTT
CDR3aa: CSVTWITGPTPENTGELFF

d_gene: TRBD1
abundance: few
j_gene: TRBJ2-5
v_gene: TRBV5-1
CDR3nt: TGCGCCAGCAGCTCCGGGACAGAACTCCAAGAGACCCAGTACTTC
CDR3aa: CASSSGTELQETQYF

d_gene: NA
abundance: NA
j_gene: TRBJ2-3
v_gene: TRBV4-1
CDR3nt: TGCGCCAGCAGCCAAGATCTCACCACAGATACGCAGTATTTT
CDR3aa: CASSQDLTTDTQYF

d_gene: NA
abundance: NA
j_gene: TRBJ2-7
v_gene: TRBV6-5
CDR3nt: TGTGCCAGCAGTCTCGAATCCGAGCAGTACTTC
CDR3aa: CASSLESEQYF

d_gene: NA
abundance: NA
j_gene: TRBJ1-1
v_gene: TRBV29-1
CDR3nt: TGCAGCGTTCGTTGGGGGGGGGCTACTGAAGCTTTCTTT
CDR3aa: CSVRWGGATEAFF

d_gene: TRBD1
abundance: NA
j_gene: TRBJ2-7
v_gene: TRBV6-6
CDR3nt: TGTGCCAGCAGTCCGGGACAGTACGAGTACTTC
CDR3aa: CASSPGQYEYF